This is a list of T cell receptor beta chains from one sample in a study of blood T cell repertoires in COVID-19. Sequenced by immunoSEQ multiplex PCR; TCRdb stores in-frame clones only, minus some. The table includes fewer than 250,000 clones, just over 85% detected once. The sequencing sample was made of PBMCs or T cells enriched from blood (not recorded which). These receptors all come from a woman aged 40 to 50 with acute COVID-19. CDR3s include the opening cysteine and the closing phenylalanine or tryptophan. The order of the fields is J gene, V gene, CDR3 length, D gene, clone size, CDR3 protein, CDR3 DNA. A D gene is named only where the DNA matches it firmly. Not every row has a clone size; where given, it reads once, few, many or a size class.

j_gene: TRBJ1-1
v_gene: TRBV5-1
len: 14
d_gene: TRBD1
abundance: .
CDR3aa: CASSPGQGGTEAFF
CDR3nt: TGCGCCAGCAGCCCGGGACAGGGCGGCACTGAAGCTTTCTTT

j_gene: TRBJ2-1
v_gene: TRBV11-2
len: 15
d_gene: TRBD2
abundance: .
CDR3aa: CASRQGLAGGNEQFF
CDR3nt: TGTGCCAGCAGACAAGGACTAGCGGGAGGTAATGAGCAGTTCTTC

j_gene: TRBJ2-2
v_gene: TRBV3-1/TRBV3-2
len: 17
d_gene: .
abundance: .
CDR3aa: CASSQGSGYSGNGELFF
CDR3nt: TGTGCCAGCAGCCAAGGTAGCGGATACTCGGGTAACGGGGAGCTGTTTTTT

j_gene: TRBJ2-1
v_gene: TRBV6-5
len: 11
d_gene: .
abundance: .
CDR3aa: CASTFRGEQFF
CDR3nt: TGTGCCAGCACGTTTCGGGGTGAGCAGTTCTTC

j_gene: TRBJ2-7
v_gene: TRBV28
len: 16
d_gene: .
abundance: .
CDR3aa: CASSVSPPTGFYEQYF
CDR3nt: TGTGCCAGCAGTGTCTCCCCGCCGACAGGTTTCTACGAGCAGTACTTC

j_gene: TRBJ1-2
v_gene: TRBV10-3
len: 15
d_gene: .
abundance: .
CDR3aa: CAISGEALGNYGYTF
CDR3nt: TGTGCCATCAGCGGGGAGGCCCTTGGAAACTATGGCTACACCTTC

j_gene: TRBJ2-2
v_gene: TRBV5-1
len: 13
d_gene: .
abundance: once
CDR3aa: CASSLAETGELFF
CDR3nt: TGCGCCAGCAGCTTGGCAGAAACCGGGGAGCTGTTTTTT

j_gene: TRBJ2-2
v_gene: TRBV4-2
len: 18
d_gene: TRBD2
abundance: .
CDR3aa: CASSHQTRGTSGPGELFF
CDR3nt: TGTGCCAGCAGCCACCAAACCCGGGGGACTAGCGGGCCCGGGGAGCTGTTTTTT

j_gene: TRBJ2-7
v_gene: TRBV6-5
len: 14
d_gene: .
abundance: .
CDR3aa: CATATTGIRYEQYF
CDR3nt: TGTGCCACCGCAACAACAGGGATTCGTTACGAGCAGTACTTC

j_gene: TRBJ1-3
v_gene: TRBV9
len: 15
d_gene: .
abundance: once
CDR3aa: CASSVSGFSGNTIYF
CDR3nt: TGTGCCAGCAGCGTATCAGGGTTCTCTGGAAACACCATATATTTT

j_gene: TRBJ1-5
v_gene: TRBV28
len: 14
d_gene: .
abundance: .
CDR3aa: CASTSGNSNQPQHF
CDR3nt: TGTGCCAGCACCTCGGGTAATAGCAATCAGCCCCAGCATTTT

j_gene: TRBJ2-7
v_gene: TRBV14
len: 16
d_gene: TRBD2
abundance: .
CDR3aa: CASSPKQGLVIHEQYF
CDR3nt: TGTGCCAGCAGCCCTAAACAGGGACTAGTAATCCACGAGCAGTACTTC

j_gene: TRBJ2-5
v_gene: TRBV20-1
len: 14
d_gene: .
abundance: .
CDR3aa: CSASKAGATETQYF
CDR3nt: TGCAGTGCTAGTAAGGCAGGGGCCACAGAGACCCAGTACTTC

j_gene: TRBJ2-7
v_gene: TRBV19
len: 15
d_gene: TRBD1
abundance: .
CDR3aa: CASSMGTGAYYEQYF
CDR3nt: TGTGCCAGTAGTATGGGGACAGGGGCCTACTACGAGCAGTACTTC

j_gene: TRBJ2-1
v_gene: TRBV12-3/TRBV12-4
len: 11
d_gene: .
abundance: .
CDR3aa: CASSRADEQFF
CDR3nt: TGTGCCAGCAGTCGCGCGGATGAGCAGTTCTTC

j_gene: TRBJ2-7
v_gene: TRBV11-2
len: 15
d_gene: TRBD1
abundance: .
CDR3aa: CASSLARGQAYEQYF
CDR3nt: TGTGCCAGCAGCTTAGCCCGGGGACAGGCCTACGAGCAGTACTTC

j_gene: TRBJ1-3
v_gene: TRBV7-9
len: 15
d_gene: .
abundance: once
CDR3aa: CASSFSQGDGNTIYF
CDR3nt: TGTGCCAGCAGCTTCTCTCAGGGCGACGGAAACACCATATATTTT

j_gene: TRBJ2-2
v_gene: TRBV7-2
len: 13
d_gene: .
abundance: .
CDR3aa: CASSLVMSGELFF
CDR3nt: TGTGCCAGCAGCCTAGTCATGTCCGGGGAGCTGTTTTTT

j_gene: TRBJ2-3
v_gene: TRBV24-1
len: 15
d_gene: TRBD1
abundance: .
CDR3aa: CATSGGTGDTDTQYF
CDR3nt: TGTGCCACCAGTGGTGGGACAGGGGACACAGATACGCAGTATTTT

j_gene: TRBJ1-1
v_gene: TRBV5-1
len: 13
d_gene: .
abundance: .
CDR3aa: CASSLEQVTEAFF
CDR3nt: TGCGCCAGCAGCTTGGAGCAGGTAACTGAAGCTTTCTTT

j_gene: TRBJ1-3
v_gene: TRBV28
len: 14
d_gene: .
abundance: .
CDR3aa: CASTSQGSGNTIYF
CDR3nt: TGTGCCAGCACCTCTCAGGGCTCTGGAAACACCATATATTTT

j_gene: TRBJ2-7
v_gene: TRBV28
len: 13
d_gene: TRBD2
abundance: .
CDR3aa: CASNQAGVHEQYF
CDR3nt: TGTGCCAGCAACCAAGCGGGAGTCCACGAGCAGTACTTC

j_gene: TRBJ2-3
v_gene: TRBV10-3
len: 14
d_gene: TRBD2
abundance: once
CDR3aa: CAISEGLATDTQYF
CDR3nt: TGTGCCATCAGTGAGGGACTAGCAACAGATACGCAGTATTTT

j_gene: TRBJ2-2
v_gene: TRBV6-5
len: 14
d_gene: TRBD2
abundance: .
CDR3aa: CASRLAGDTGELFF
CDR3nt: TGTGCCAGTCGACTAGCGGGAGATACCGGGGAGCTGTTTTTT

j_gene: TRBJ2-4
v_gene: TRBV11-3
len: 15
d_gene: TRBD2
abundance: .
CDR3aa: CASSSEREVQNIQYF
CDR3nt: TGTGCCAGCAGCTCTGAGCGGGAGGTCCAAAACATTCAGTACTTC

j_gene: TRBJ1-1
v_gene: TRBV6-5
len: 12
d_gene: .
abundance: .
CDR3aa: CASTTLGLEAFF
CDR3nt: TGTGCCAGCACCACACTTGGGCTGGAAGCTTTCTTT

j_gene: TRBJ1-1
v_gene: TRBV28
len: 13
d_gene: .
abundance: few
CDR3aa: CASNPRAQSEAFF
CDR3nt: TGTGCCAGCAACCCGCGGGCCCAGAGTGAAGCTTTCTTT

j_gene: TRBJ2-7
v_gene: TRBV13
len: 14
d_gene: TRBD2
abundance: .
CDR3aa: CASRDSGRPYEQYF
CDR3nt: TGTGCCAGCAGGGATAGCGGGAGACCCTACGAGCAGTACTTC

j_gene: TRBJ2-2
v_gene: TRBV30
len: 18
d_gene: TRBD2
abundance: .
CDR3aa: CAWSVVLAGGPYTGELFF
CDR3nt: TGTGCCTGGAGTGTAGTACTAGCGGGAGGGCCGTACACCGGGGAGCTGTTTTTT

j_gene: TRBJ1-2
v_gene: TRBV6-6
len: 14
d_gene: TRBD1
abundance: .
CDR3aa: CASSGEMTGYSYTF
CDR3nt: TGTGCCAGCAGTGGGGAGATGACAGGGTATAGCTACACCTTC

j_gene: TRBJ2-7
v_gene: TRBV19
len: 14
d_gene: TRBD1
abundance: .
CDR3aa: CASSPGTGPYEQYF
CDR3nt: TGTGCCAGTAGCCCCGGGACAGGCCCTTACGAGCAGTACTTC

j_gene: TRBJ2-2
v_gene: TRBV28
len: 15
d_gene: TRBD2
abundance: .
CDR3aa: CASRNGRAKAGELFF
CDR3nt: TGTGCCAGCAGAAACGGGAGGGCCAAGGCCGGGGAGCTGTTTTTT

j_gene: TRBJ2-2
v_gene: TRBV9
len: 17
d_gene: TRBD2
abundance: .
CDR3aa: CASSVASSGSMGGELFF
CDR3nt: TGTGCCAGCAGCGTAGCCTCTAGCGGGAGTATGGGCGGGGAGCTGTTTTTT

j_gene: TRBJ1-6
v_gene: TRBV28
len: 16
d_gene: TRBD1
abundance: once
CDR3aa: CASSPPTGGGGSPLHF
CDR3nt: TGTGCCAGTTCACCTCCAACAGGGGGAGGTGGTTCACCCCTCCACTTT

j_gene: TRBJ1-5
v_gene: TRBV28
len: 15
d_gene: TRBD1
abundance: once
CDR3aa: CASRTDRALFQPQHF
CDR3nt: TGTGCCAGCAGGACGGACAGGGCACTATTTCAGCCCCAGCATTTT

j_gene: TRBJ2-1
v_gene: TRBV28
len: 11
d_gene: .
abundance: .
CDR3aa: CASSTRNEQFF
CDR3nt: TGTGCCAGCAGCACTCGAAATGAGCAGTTCTTC

j_gene: TRBJ2-4
v_gene: TRBV11-3
len: 18
d_gene: TRBD2
abundance: .
CDR3aa: CASSYGGAGDPSKNIQYF
CDR3nt: TGTGCCAGCAGTTATGGAGGGGCGGGAGACCCCTCCAAAAACATTCAGTACTTC

j_gene: TRBJ1-2
v_gene: TRBV6-5
len: 14
d_gene: TRBD1
abundance: once
CDR3aa: CASSYSETGDGYTF
CDR3nt: TGTGCCAGCAGTTACTCCGAGACAGGGGATGGCTACACCTTC

j_gene: TRBJ1-5
v_gene: TRBV28
len: 18
d_gene: TRBD1
abundance: .
CDR3aa: CASSRPGQGALGNQPQHF
CDR3nt: TGTGCCAGCAGCCGACCGGGACAGGGGGCGCTTGGTAATCAGCCCCAGCATTTT

j_gene: TRBJ2-2
v_gene: TRBV19
len: 18
d_gene: TRBD2
abundance: .
CDR3aa: CASSARLAGGPQTGELFF
CDR3nt: TGTGCCAGTAGTGCAAGACTAGCGGGAGGGCCGCAAACCGGGGAGCTGTTTTTT

j_gene: TRBJ2-1
v_gene: TRBV29-1
len: 16
d_gene: TRBD2
abundance: .
CDR3aa: CSVEDAASGRWGEQFF
CDR3nt: TGCAGCGTTGAAGATGCGGCTAGCGGGAGATGGGGTGAGCAGTTCTTC

j_gene: TRBJ2-3
v_gene: TRBV7-9
len: 16
d_gene: TRBD2
abundance: .
CDR3aa: CASSDRLAGAFDTQYF
CDR3nt: TGTGCCAGCAGCGACCGACTAGCGGGAGCTTTTGATACGCAGTATTTT

j_gene: TRBJ1-2
v_gene: TRBV27
len: 17
d_gene: TRBD1
abundance: .
CDR3aa: CASSLLGQGGPAYGYTF
CDR3nt: TGTGCCAGCAGTTTACTGGGACAGGGGGGCCCAGCCTATGGCTACACCTTC

j_gene: TRBJ2-2
v_gene: TRBV7-6
len: 13
d_gene: .
abundance: once
CDR3aa: CASSLQLTGELFF
CDR3nt: TGTGCCAGCAGCCTCCAACTCACCGGGGAGCTGTTTTTT

j_gene: TRBJ2-1
v_gene: TRBV6-6
len: 17
d_gene: TRBD2
abundance: .
CDR3aa: CASSPGRLAGAGNEQFF
CDR3nt: TGTGCCAGCAGTCCAGGAAGGTTAGCGGGAGCGGGCAATGAGCAGTTCTTC

j_gene: TRBJ2-7
v_gene: TRBV4-3
len: 14
d_gene: .
abundance: many
CDR3aa: CASSHAPDSYEQYF
CDR3nt: TGCGCCAGCAGCCATGCCCCGGACAGCTACGAGCAGTACTTC

j_gene: TRBJ2-7
v_gene: TRBV5-1
len: 15
d_gene: .
abundance: .
CDR3aa: CASSPLTASSYEQYF
CDR3nt: TGCGCCAGCAGCCCCCTGACAGCCAGCTCCTACGAGCAGTACTTC

j_gene: TRBJ2-7
v_gene: TRBV28
len: 14
d_gene: TRBD2
abundance: .
CDR3aa: CASSLWGGSGEQYF
CDR3nt: TGTGCCAGCAGTTTATGGGGGGGGTCGGGCGAGCAGTACTTC

j_gene: TRBJ1-1
v_gene: TRBV27
len: 16
d_gene: TRBD1
abundance: few
CDR3aa: CASSARQGLRNTEAFF
CDR3nt: TGTGCCAGCAGTGCTCGACAGGGGCTTAGGAACACTGAAGCTTTCTTT

j_gene: TRBJ2-1
v_gene: TRBV6-2/TRBV6-3
len: 13
d_gene: .
abundance: .
CDR3aa: CASSGDLPHEQFF
CDR3nt: TGTGCCAGCAGCGGGGACTTACCGCATGAGCAGTTCTTC

j_gene: TRBJ2-3
v_gene: TRBV29-1
len: 14
d_gene: TRBD1
abundance: few
CDR3aa: CSAATGGATDTQYF
CDR3nt: TGCAGCGCTGCCACAGGGGGCGCCACAGATACGCAGTATTTT

j_gene: TRBJ1-4
v_gene: TRBV11-3
len: 13
d_gene: .
abundance: .
CDR3aa: CASSLGAYEKLFF
CDR3nt: TGTGCCAGCAGCTTAGGGGCGTATGAAAAACTGTTTTTT

j_gene: TRBJ1-1
v_gene: TRBV19
len: 16
d_gene: .
abundance: .
CDR3aa: CASSPISGVVGTEAFF
CDR3nt: TGTGCCAGTAGTCCCATATCAGGGGTCGTCGGCACTGAAGCTTTCTTT